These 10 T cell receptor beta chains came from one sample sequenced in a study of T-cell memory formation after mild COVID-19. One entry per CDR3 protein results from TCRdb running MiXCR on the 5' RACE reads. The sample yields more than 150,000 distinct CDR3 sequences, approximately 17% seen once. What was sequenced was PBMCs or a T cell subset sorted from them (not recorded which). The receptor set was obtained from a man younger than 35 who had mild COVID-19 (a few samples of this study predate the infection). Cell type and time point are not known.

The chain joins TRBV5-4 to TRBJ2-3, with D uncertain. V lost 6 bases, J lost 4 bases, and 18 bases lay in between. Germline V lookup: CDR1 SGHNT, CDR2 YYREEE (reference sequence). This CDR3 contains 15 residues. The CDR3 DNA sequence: TGTGCCAGCAAGAATCCAGGAGTGAAGGCAGATACGCAGTATTTT. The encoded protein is CASKNPGVKADTQYF.

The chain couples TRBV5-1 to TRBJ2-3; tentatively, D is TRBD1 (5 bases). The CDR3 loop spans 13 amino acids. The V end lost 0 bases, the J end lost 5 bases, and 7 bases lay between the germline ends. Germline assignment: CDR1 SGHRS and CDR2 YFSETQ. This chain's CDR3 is CASSLEGVDTQYF. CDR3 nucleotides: TGCGCCAGCAGCTTGGAAGGGGTAGATACGCAGTATTTT.

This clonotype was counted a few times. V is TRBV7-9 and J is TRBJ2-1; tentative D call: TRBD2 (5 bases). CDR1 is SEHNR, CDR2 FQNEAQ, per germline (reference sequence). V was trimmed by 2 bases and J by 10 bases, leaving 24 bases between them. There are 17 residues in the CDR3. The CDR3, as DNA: TGTGCCAGCAGCTTAACCCGGGGAGTCCCGCTGGGTAAGGAGCAGTTCTTC. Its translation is CASSLTRGVPLGKEQFF.

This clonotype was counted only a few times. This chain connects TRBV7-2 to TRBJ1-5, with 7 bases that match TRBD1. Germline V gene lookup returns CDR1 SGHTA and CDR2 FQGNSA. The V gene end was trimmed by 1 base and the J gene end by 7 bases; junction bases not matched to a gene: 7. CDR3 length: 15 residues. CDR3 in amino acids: CASSLEKGAWQPQHF. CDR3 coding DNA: TGTGCCAGCAGCTTAGAGAAGGGGGCGTGGCAGCCCCAGCATTTT.

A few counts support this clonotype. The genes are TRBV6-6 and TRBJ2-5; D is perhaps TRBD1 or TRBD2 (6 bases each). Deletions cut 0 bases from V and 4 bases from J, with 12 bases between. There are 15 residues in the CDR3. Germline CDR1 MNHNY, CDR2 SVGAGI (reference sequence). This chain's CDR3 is CASSYSTKGGETQYF. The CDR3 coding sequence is TGTGCCAGCAGTTACTCTACGAAGGGGGGAGAGACCCAGTACTTC.

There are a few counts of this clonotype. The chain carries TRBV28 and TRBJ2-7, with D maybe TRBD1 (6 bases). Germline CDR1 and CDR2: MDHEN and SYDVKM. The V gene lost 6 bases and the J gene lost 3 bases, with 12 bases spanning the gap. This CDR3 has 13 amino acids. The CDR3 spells CASRAGQSYEQYF. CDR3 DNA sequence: TGTGCCAGCAGGGCCGGACAGAGCTACGAGCAGTACTTC.

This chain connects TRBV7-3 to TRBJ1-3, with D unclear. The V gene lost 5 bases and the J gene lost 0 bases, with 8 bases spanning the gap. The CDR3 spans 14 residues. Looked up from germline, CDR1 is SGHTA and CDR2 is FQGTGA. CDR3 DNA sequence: TGTGCCAGCAGCGCCACGAACTCTGGAAACACCATATATTTT. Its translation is CASSATNSGNTIYF.

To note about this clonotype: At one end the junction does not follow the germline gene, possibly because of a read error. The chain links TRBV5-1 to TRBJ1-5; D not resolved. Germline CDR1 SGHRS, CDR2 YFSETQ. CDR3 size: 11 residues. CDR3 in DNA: TGTGCCAGCGGAGACAATCAGCCCCAGCATTTT. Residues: CASGDNQPQHF.

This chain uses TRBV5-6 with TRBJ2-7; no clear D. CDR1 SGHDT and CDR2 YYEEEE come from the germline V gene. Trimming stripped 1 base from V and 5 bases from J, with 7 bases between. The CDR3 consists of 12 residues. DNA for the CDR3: TGTGCCAGCAGCTTGTTCCACAACGAGCAGTACGTC. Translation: CASSLFHNEQYV.

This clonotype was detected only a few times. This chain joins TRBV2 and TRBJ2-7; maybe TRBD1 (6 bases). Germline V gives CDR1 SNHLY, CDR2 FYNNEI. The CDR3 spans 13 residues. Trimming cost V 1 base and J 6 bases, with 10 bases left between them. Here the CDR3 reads CASSEVAGVEQYV. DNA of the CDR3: TGTGCCAGCAGTGAAGTTGCAGGGGTCGAGCAGTACGTC.